One and the same sample provided the 27 T cell receptor beta chains below, sequenced in a study of cytomegalovirus exposure and HLA in healthy donors (dated by TCRdb to 2015 to 2018). The library was generated by the immunoSEQ multiplex PCR assay. The multiplex PCR relied on a mix of 60 forward primers for TCR Vbeta segments and 13 reverse primers for TCR Jbeta segments. TCRdb stores this immuneACCESS table with in-frame sequences only. Part of the clones is absent; in the studies checked, under half of the shortfall reflects unresolved V genes, and no reason is known for the rest. The sample contains 140,000 or so clones, around 70% of them found a single time. Approximately 2% of the sample lies in the top ten. Sequencing was carried out using PBMCs. These receptors were collected from a man aged 40-50 years in good health and CMV-seronegative.

This sequence joins TRBV7-2 and TRBJ2-7; 8 bases fit TRBD1. The germline V gene has CDR1 SGHTA and CDR2 FQGNSA. The ends lost 6 bases at V and 0 bases at J; junction bases unmatched: 7. The CDR3 length is 15 residues. The CDR3, as DNA: TGTGCCAGCAGTCATCCGGGACAGGCCTCCTACGAGCAGTACTTC. Protein product: CASSHPGQASYEQYF.

In its sample, this clone was seen once. V gene TRBV4-1 combines with J gene TRBJ2-7; 10 bases map to TRBD1. The CDR3 runs 16 residues. J lost 3 bases, V lost 4 bases, and 9 bases had no gene match. Germline assignment: CDR1 MGHRA and CDR2 YSYEKL. The DNA of the CDR3 is TGCGCCAGCAGCCCCCGGACAGGGGGGAGCTACTACGAGCAGTACTTC. As protein: CASSPRTGGSYYEQYF.

The V and J genes are TRBV6-5 and TRBJ2-5; 9 bases are shared with TRBD1. The V gene end was trimmed by 3 bases and the J gene end by 5 bases; junction bases not matched to a gene: 4. The CDR3 length is 14 residues. In germline, CDR1 is MNHEY, CDR2 SVGAGI. CDR3 bases: TGTGCCAGCAGTTATGTACAGGGGGCTGAGACCCAGTACTTC. Its protein is CASSYVQGAETQYF.

CDR3 coding DNA: TGTGCCAGCGGCGAGACAGGGTTGACCGGGGAGCTGTTTTTT. It is translated as CASGETGLTGELFF. This chain connects TRBV11-3 to TRBJ2-2; 7 positions match TRBD1. The CDR3 extends over 14 amino acids. The germline CDR1 and CDR2 sequences are SGHNT and YENEEA. Trimming took 8 bases from V and 5 from J; bases not matched to a gene: 8.

This clone was observed a few times. The J gene is TRBJ1-2, the V gene TRBV5-1; TRBD1 matches 10 bases. Germline trimming cut 5 bases from V and 7 bases from J; bases unmatched to any gene: 8. CDR1 is SGHRS and CDR2 is YFSETQ in the germline V gene. The CDR3 totals 14 residues. CDR3 sequence (DNA): TGCGCCAGCAGGCCGCAGACAGGGGGCCGTGGCTACACCTTC. It is translated as CASRPQTGGRGYTF.

This clone came up a few times. V gene TRBV7-8 combines with J gene TRBJ2-5, with 8 nucleotides matching TRBD2. The V gene's germline CDR1 is SGHVS and CDR2 FQNEAQ. V lost 1 base and J lost 3; bases outside the gene matches: 10. The CDR3 contains 17 residues. CDR3 protein: CASSLVTSGSREETQYF. In DNA, the CDR3 is TGTGCCAGCAGCTTAGTGACGAGCGGGAGTCGGGAAGAGACCCAGTACTTC.

The chain uses TRBV5-1 and TRBJ1-1; D gene uncertain. The CDR3 loop spans 15 amino acids. With 0 bases removed from V and 3 bases from J, the gap between germline ends came to 12 bases. CDR1 and CDR2 (germline): SGHRS, YFSETQ. CDR3 sequence reads: CASSLDGRGYTEAFF. The CDR3 DNA reads TGCGCCAGCAGCTTGGATGGGAGAGGGTACACTGAAGCTTTCTTT.

This chain connects TRBV29-1 to TRBJ2-2; a possible D gene is TRBD2 (7 bases). This CDR3 comprises 17 residues. The ends were cut back, 5 bases at V and 4 bases at J, with 23 bases in the middle. Germline CDR1 SQVTM, CDR2 ANQGSEA. In nucleotides, the CDR3 is TGCAGCGTTAGTACGACCACGGGGGGCCGAATCACCGGGGAGCTGTTTTTT. Amino acids: CSVSTTTGGRITGELFF.

The chain combines TRBV2 with TRBJ2-7, with D uncertain. The germline CDR1 and CDR2 sequences are SNHLY and FYNNEI. This CDR3 has 12 amino acids. V lost 9 bases to trimming and J lost 6 bases, with 15 bases between them. The CDR3 loop reads CASNWAGREQYF. In DNA, the CDR3 is TGTGCCAGTAATTGGGCAGGTCGCGAGCAGTACTTC.

This clone was picked up a small number of times. This chain uses TRBV2 with TRBJ2-6, with 8 bases aligning to TRBD1. Germline CDR1 is SNHLY and CDR2 is FYNNEI. The junction had 5 bases not matched to a gene; V was cut back by 6 bases and J by 4 bases. The CDR3 is made up of 15 amino acids. As DNA, the CDR3 is TGTGCCAGCAGACCCAGGGGGCTCGGGGCCAACGTCCTGACTTTC. Its translation is CASRPRGLGANVLTF.

The gene calls are TRBV19 and TRBJ2-1; no clear D gene. CDR3 length: 15 residues. The germline CDR1 and CDR2 sequences are LNHDA and SQIVND (reference sequence). V lost 6 bases and J lost 0, with 12 bases in between. The CDR3 region is CASSTQASSYNEQFF. CDR3 nucleotide sequence: TGTGCCAGTAGCACGCAGGCAAGCTCCTACAATGAGCAGTTCTTC.

V is TRBV5-1 and J is TRBJ2-5, with a tentative D call TRBD1 (6 bases). The J call may be in error: the DNA end matches TRBJ2-7 better. Germline-derived CDR1 and CDR2 are SGHRS and YFSETQ. CDR3 length: 15 amino acids. The DNA of the CDR3 is TGCGCCAGCAGCTTGATAGGACAGAGGAACTACGAGCAGTACTTC. Its translation: CASSLIGQRNYEQYF.

This chain connects TRBV5-5 to TRBJ1-1; maybe TRBD1 (5 bases). The CDR3 totals 13 residues. Trimming removed 4 bases from V and 1 base from J, with 8 bases in between. Germline assignment: CDR1 SGHKS and CDR2 YYEKEE (reference sequence). The CDR3 region is CASSLDRNTEAFF. Here the CDR3 DNA reads TGTGCCAGCAGCCTAGACAGGAACACTGAAGCTTTCTTT. The full variable domain, with the rest looked up from reference TRBV5-5 and TRBJ1-1, is DAGVTQSPTHLIKTRGQQVTLRCSPISGHKSVSWYQQVLGQGPQFIFQYYEKEERGRGNFPDRFSARQFPNYSSELNVNALLLGDSALYLCASSLDRNTEAFFGQGTRLTVV.

The chain joins TRBV5-4 to TRBJ1-2; D gene uncertain. Germline lookup yields CDR1 SGHNT and CDR2 YYREEE (reference sequence). The CDR3 is 12 residues long. V was pared by 3 bases and J by 6 bases, with 9 bases between. The CDR3 is CASSSPGDGYTF. The CDR3 DNA reads as TGTGCCAGCAGCTCCCCCGGGGATGGCTACACCTTC. The variable domain in full, with the rest retrieved from reference TRBV5-4 and TRBJ1-2, is ETGVTQSPTHLIKTRGQQVTLRCSSQSGHNTVSWYQQALGQGPQFIFQYYREEENGRGNFPPRFSGLQFPNYSSELNVNALELDDSALYLCASSSPGDGYTFGSGTRLTVV.

The chain has TRBV11-2 and TRBJ2-5, with 8 bases identical to TRBD2. Looked up from germline, CDR1 is SGHAT and CDR2 is FQNNGV. This CDR3 has 14 amino acids. V shed 6 bases and J 1 base; nucleotides not matched to a gene: 4. CDR3 amino acids: CASSLLAVQETQYF. The CDR3 nucleotides read TGTGCCAGCAGTCTACTAGCGGTCCAAGAGACCCAGTACTTC.

The chain recombines TRBV5-1 with TRBJ1-1, with D perhaps TRBD1 (5 bases). Trimming took 5 bases from V and 4 from J, leaving 15 bases between them. Germline assignment: CDR1 SGHRS and CDR2 YFSETQ. This CDR3 comprises 14 residues. This chain's CDR3 is CASRGLGRSTEAFF. Written as DNA, the CDR3 is TGCGCCAGCAGGGGGCTGGGAAGGAGCACTGAAGCTTTCTTT.

This clone came up once. The J gene is TRBJ2-5, the V gene TRBV19; 9 bases align to TRBD2. The V gene end was trimmed by 5 bases and the J gene end by 4 bases; junction bases not matched to a gene: 14. Germline V gene sequence: CDR1 LNHDA, CDR2 SQIVND (reference sequence). The CDR3 extends over 17 amino acids. CDR3 protein: CASSLGLAGFSRETQYF. DNA for the CDR3: TGTGCCAGTAGTTTGGGACTAGCTGGGTTCTCAAGAGAGACCCAGTACTTC.

This chain joins TRBV7-7 and TRBJ2-6; 11 bases line up with TRBD2. The CDR3 is 18 residues long. V dropped 5 bases and J dropped 0; count of bases not matched to a gene: 6. The V gene's germline CDR1 is SSHAT and CDR2 FNYEAQ (reference sequence). This CDR3 reads CASSPRLAGFSGANVLTF. As DNA, the CDR3 is TGTGCCAGCAGCCCACGACTAGCGGGATTCTCTGGGGCCAACGTCCTGACTTTC.

This chain uses TRBV30 with TRBJ2-3; 13 bases are a match to TRBD2. The CDR3 has 15 amino acids. In germline, CDR1 is GTSNPN, CDR2 SVGIG (reference sequence). Germline trimming cut 2 bases from V and 4 bases from J; bases unmatched to any gene: 3. The CDR3 nucleotides are TGTGCCTGGAGTCCCGGACTAGCGGGAGCAGATACGCAGTATTTT. This codes for CAWSPGLAGADTQYF.

This chain uses TRBV7-8 with TRBJ2-3; 7 nucleotides line up with TRBD2. Germline lookup yields CDR1 SGHVS and CDR2 FQNEAQ. The CDR3 covers 17 residues. The V segment lost 4 bases and the J segment 5 bases; nucleotides outside the gene matches: 15. The chain's CDR3 is CASSSRGLAEDRDTQYF. The CDR3 DNA follows: TGTGCCAGCAGCTCCAGAGGTCTAGCGGAGGATAGAGATACGCAGTATTTT.

The chain couples TRBV7-6 to TRBJ1-4; D may be TRBD1 (6 bases). The germline CDR1 and CDR2 sequences are SGHVS and FNYEAQ. There are 14 residues in the CDR3. V was trimmed by 1 base and J by 8 bases, leaving 11 bases between them. This CDR3 is CASSLESRGEKLFF. The CDR3 DNA is TGTGCCAGCAGCTTAGAGAGTAGGGGGGAAAAACTGTTTTTT.

The CDR3 protein is CASSERGGNQPQHF. In DNA form, the CDR3 reads TGTGCCAGCAGTGAGAGGGGGGGAAATCAGCCCCAGCATTTT. The rearrangement links TRBV6-1 to TRBJ1-5, with D perhaps matching TRBD1 (6 bases). The germline V and J ends were trimmed by 3 bases and 4 bases, with 10 bases remaining between them. Germline assignment: CDR1 MNHNS and CDR2 SASEGT. The length of the CDR3 is 14 residues.

V is TRBV7-7 and J is TRBJ2-5, with D maybe TRBD1 (6 bases). From germline, CDR1 is SSHAT and CDR2 FNYEAQ (reference sequence). V dropped 1 base and J dropped 5 bases, with 14 bases sitting between them. This CDR3 spans 15 amino acids. The CDR3 coding sequence is TGTGCCAGCAGCTTAGGGGTGGGGACACAGGAGACCCAGTACTTC. Translation gives CASSLGVGTQETQYF.

Comment on this clone: Other DNA sequences from this sample encode an identical CDR3 as well. CDR3 sequence reads: CASSLTGLNTEAFF. CDR3 nucleotides: TGCGCCAGCAGCTTGACAGGGCTTAACACTGAAGCTTTCTTT. The chain has TRBV5-1 and TRBJ1-1, with D possibly matching TRBD1 (6 bases). Germline V gene lookup returns CDR1 SGHRS and CDR2 YFSETQ. The length of the CDR3 is 14 residues. Trimming took 1 base from V and 2 from J, leaving 9 bases between them.

This clone was found a few times. The V gene is TRBV2, the J gene TRBJ1-2, with TRBD1 matching over 7 bases. Germline CDR1 reads SNHLY; CDR2 reads FYNNEI. The CDR3 runs 16 residues. V gave up 7 bases and J gave up 6 bases; unmatched junction bases: 17. In DNA, the CDR3 is TGTGCCAGCATAGCCTTTACAGGGGTGGAATGGGATGGCTACACCTTC. Translating it yields CASIAFTGVEWDGYTF.

The rearrangement joins TRBV6-1 to TRBJ1-3, with D hard to call. The V gene lost 10 bases and the J gene lost 0 bases, with 16 bases spanning the gap. From germline, CDR1 is MNHNS and CDR2 SASEGT. The length of the CDR3 is 15 residues. The CDR3 coding sequence is TGTGCCACCTCGCCGGGCGGACTCTCTGGAAACACCATATATTTT. It is translated as CATSPGGLSGNTIYF.

The V gene is TRBV6-1, the J gene TRBJ1-5; TRBD1 aligns across 8 bases. This CDR3 region has 15 residues. Germline lookup yields CDR1 MNHNS and CDR2 SASEGT. Trimming removed 1 base from V and 4 bases from J; junction bases left unmatched: 3. CDR3 residues: CASSEGRQGNQPQHF. The CDR3 bases are TGTGCCAGCAGTGAAGGGAGACAGGGGAATCAGCCCCAGCATTTT.